What follows describes a single T cell receptor (beta chain). The germline V gene encodes CDR1 SGHRS and CDR2 YFSETQ. The length of the CDR3 is 14 residues. The V gene lost 0 bases and the J gene lost 4 bases, with 7 bases spanning the gap. The data were obtained in a study of T-cell reconstitution after alpha-beta-depleted transplantation in children. Researchers prepared the TCRbeta library using unique molecular identifiers, the study reports. TCRdb redid the calling of the PCR reads with MiXCR, one entry per CDR3 protein. Of 300,000 to 350,000 distinct CDR3 sequences listed, over 20% are singletons.

The chain recombines TRBV5-1 with TRBJ2-2, with D perhaps TRBD1 (6 bases). Sequencing used PBMCs, mostly from graft donor cells, obtained 180 days after TCRalphabeta/CD19-depleted stem cell transplant. This receptor was obtained from a male patient younger than 18 who had a stem cell transplant for acute lymphoblastic leukemia, so the T cells may come from the graft donor. In DNA, the CDR3 is TGCGCCAGCAGCTTGGCAGGGGCCACCGGGGAGCTGTTTTTT. The encoded protein is CASSLAGATGELFF.